This record covers a single T cell receptor beta chain. These data come from a study of blood T cell repertoires in COVID-19. Clones were read by immunoSEQ multiplex PCR, and TCRdb kept only the in-frame ones, dropping some. The repertoire holds some 150,000 clones, with roughly three quarters as singletons. Sequences were obtained from peripheral blood. This TCR derives from a man in his sixties with acute or convalescent COVID-19.

CDR3 bases: TGTGCCAGCAGCTTAGACCCGTGGGGGGCCTACGAGCAGTACTTC. This gives the protein CASSLDPWGAYEQYF. The genes are TRBV11-2 and TRBJ2-7; tentative D call: TRBD2 (6 bases). Trimming took 0 bases from V and 2 from J, leaving 11 bases between them. Per the germline V gene, CDR1 is SGHAT and CDR2 is FQNNGV. The CDR3 runs 15 residues.